The sequence of this T cell receptor (beta chain) was determined in a study of immune cell composition in non-small cell lung cancer. Study-wide background: Histologic subtype was mainly adenocarcinoma or squamous cell carcinoma.

The normal lung sample lay at least 3 cm, and maximally far, from the tumour. Genomic DNA came from frozen unsorted single-cell suspensions. This clone came up once. Its specificity is unknown. Unmatched junction bases numbered 4, after V lost 1 base and J lost 3 bases. The CDR3 spans 15 residues. From germline, CDR1 is SGHVS and CDR2 FNYEAQ. Measured with immunoSEQ multiplex PCR; TCRdb has only the in-frame clones, and not every one. The table has about 3,000 clones, 65% to 70% seen once. Study results and caveats: No significant correlation existed between pack-years smoked and tumour clonality. Squamous carcinomas (roughly 80%) more often had tumour-associated clones >0.5% than adenocarcinomas (approximately 35%).

The V gene is TRBV7-6, the J gene TRBJ1-1; 8 bases align to TRBD1. Material for sequencing was non-adjacent lung tissue. The receptor's source is a human donor with non-small cell lung cancer. CDR3 sequence (DNA): TGTGCCAGCAGCTTAGGGCAGGGGGCCCACACTGAAGCTTTCTTT. Translation gives CASSLGQGAHTEAFF.